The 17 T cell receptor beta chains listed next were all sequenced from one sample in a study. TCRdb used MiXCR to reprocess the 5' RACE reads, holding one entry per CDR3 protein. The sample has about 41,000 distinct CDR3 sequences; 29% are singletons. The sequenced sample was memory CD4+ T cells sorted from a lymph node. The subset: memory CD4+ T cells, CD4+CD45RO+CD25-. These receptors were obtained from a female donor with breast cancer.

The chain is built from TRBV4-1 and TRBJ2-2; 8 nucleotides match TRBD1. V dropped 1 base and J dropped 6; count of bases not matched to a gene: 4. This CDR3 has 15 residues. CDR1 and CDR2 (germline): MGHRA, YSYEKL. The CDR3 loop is CASSQVLDRAGELFF. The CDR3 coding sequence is TGCGCCAGCAGCCAAGTTTTGGACAGGGCCGGGGAGCTGTTTTTT.

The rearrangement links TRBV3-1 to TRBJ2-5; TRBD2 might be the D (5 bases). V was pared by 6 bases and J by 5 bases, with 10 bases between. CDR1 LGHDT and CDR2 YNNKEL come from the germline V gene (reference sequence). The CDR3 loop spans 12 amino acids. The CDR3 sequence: CASSSGSETQYF. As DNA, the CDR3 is TGTGCCAGCAGTTCGGGGAGTGAGACCCAGTACTTC.

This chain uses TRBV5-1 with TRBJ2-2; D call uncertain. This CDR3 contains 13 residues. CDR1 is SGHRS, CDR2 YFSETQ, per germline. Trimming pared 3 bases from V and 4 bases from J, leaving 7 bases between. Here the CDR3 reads CASSSRATGELFF. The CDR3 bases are TGCGCCAGCAGCTCGAGAGCCACCGGGGAGCTGTTTTTT.

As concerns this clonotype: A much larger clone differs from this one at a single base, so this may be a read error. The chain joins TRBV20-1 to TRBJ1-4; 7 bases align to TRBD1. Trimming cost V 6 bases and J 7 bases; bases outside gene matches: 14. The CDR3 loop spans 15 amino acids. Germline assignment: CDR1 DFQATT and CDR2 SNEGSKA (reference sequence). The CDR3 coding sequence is TGCAGTGCGCTAAACACAGGGGCAGGCCCTGAAAAACTGTTTTTT. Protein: CSALNTGAGPEKLFF.

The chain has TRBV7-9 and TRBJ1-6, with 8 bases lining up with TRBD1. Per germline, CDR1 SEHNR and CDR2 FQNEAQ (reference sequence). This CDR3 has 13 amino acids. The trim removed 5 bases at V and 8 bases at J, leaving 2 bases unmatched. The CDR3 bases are TGTGCCAGCAGCCCACAGGGGGATTCACCCCTCCACTTT. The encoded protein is CASSPQGDSPLHF.

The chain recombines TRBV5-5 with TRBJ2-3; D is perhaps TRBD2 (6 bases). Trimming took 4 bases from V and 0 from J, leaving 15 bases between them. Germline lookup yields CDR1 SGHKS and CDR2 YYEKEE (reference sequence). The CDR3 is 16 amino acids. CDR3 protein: CASSPGVGYSTDTQYF. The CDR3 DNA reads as TGTGCCAGCAGCCCGGGAGTAGGGTATAGCACAGATACGCAGTATTTT.

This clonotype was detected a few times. CDR3 sequence (DNA): TGCAGTGCTATAGATAGAACGGGGGGCCCCACAGATACGCAGTATTTT. Its translation: CSAIDRTGGPTDTQYF. V is TRBV20-1 and J is TRBJ2-3, with a weak D call TRBD2 (7 bases). Germline V CDR1 and CDR2: DFQATT, SNEGSKA (reference sequence). CDR3 size: 16 residues. Trimming took off 4 bases at V and 2 bases at J, with 19 bases between the two ends.

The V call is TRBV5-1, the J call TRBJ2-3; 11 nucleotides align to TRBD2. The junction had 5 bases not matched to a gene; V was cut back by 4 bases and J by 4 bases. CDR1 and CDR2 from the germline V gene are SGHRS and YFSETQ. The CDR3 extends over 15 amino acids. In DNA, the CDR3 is TGCGCCAGCAGCGCCACTAGCGGGAGTCCAGATACGCAGTATTTT. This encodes CASSATSGSPDTQYF.

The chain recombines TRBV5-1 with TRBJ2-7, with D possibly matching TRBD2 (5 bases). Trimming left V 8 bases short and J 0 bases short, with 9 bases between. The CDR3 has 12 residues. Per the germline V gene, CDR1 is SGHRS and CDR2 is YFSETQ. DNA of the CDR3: TGCGCCAGTAGGACTGACTCCTACGAGCAGTACTTC. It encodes CASRTDSYEQYF.

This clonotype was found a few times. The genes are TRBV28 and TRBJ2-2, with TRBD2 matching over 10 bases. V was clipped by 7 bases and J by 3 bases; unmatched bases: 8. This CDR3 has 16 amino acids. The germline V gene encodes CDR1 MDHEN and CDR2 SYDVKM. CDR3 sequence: CASTGEGLAHTGELFF. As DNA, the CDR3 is TGTGCCAGCACCGGGGAGGGACTAGCGCACACCGGGGAGCTGTTTTTT.

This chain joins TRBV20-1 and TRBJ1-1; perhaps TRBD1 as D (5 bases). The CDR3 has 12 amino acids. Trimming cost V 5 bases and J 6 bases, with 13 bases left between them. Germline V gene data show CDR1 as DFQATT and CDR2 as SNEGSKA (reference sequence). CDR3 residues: CSAPDSLAEAFF. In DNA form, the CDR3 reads TGCAGTGCTCCAGACAGTCTCGCTGAAGCTTTCTTT.

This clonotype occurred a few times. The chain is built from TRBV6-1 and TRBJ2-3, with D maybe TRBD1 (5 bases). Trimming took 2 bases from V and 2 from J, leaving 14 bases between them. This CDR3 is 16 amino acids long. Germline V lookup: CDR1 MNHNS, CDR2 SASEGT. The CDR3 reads CASSERGGRSTDTQYF. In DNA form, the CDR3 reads TGTGCCAGCAGTGAAAGGGGTGGGCGATCCACAGATACGCAGTATTTT.

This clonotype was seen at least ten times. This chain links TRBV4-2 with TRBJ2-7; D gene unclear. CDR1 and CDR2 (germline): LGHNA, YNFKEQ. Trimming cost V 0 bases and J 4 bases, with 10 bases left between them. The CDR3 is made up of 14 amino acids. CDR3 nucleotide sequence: TGTGCCAGCAGCCAAGAGACTTCGCTGTACGAGCAGTACTTC. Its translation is CASSQETSLYEQYF.

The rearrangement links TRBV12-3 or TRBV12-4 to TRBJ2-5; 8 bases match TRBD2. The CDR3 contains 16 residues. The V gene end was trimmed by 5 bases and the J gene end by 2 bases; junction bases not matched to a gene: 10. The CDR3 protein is CASSPTILADQETQYF. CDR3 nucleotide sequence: TGTGCCAGCAGTCCCACAATACTAGCGGATCAAGAGACCCAGTACTTC.

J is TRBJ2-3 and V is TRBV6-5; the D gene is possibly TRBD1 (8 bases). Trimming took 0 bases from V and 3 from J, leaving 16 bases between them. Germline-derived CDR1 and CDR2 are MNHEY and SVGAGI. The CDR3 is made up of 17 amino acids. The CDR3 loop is CASSYSRTGRGTDTQYF. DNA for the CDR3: TGTGCCAGCAGTTACTCGAGGACAGGGAGGGGAACAGATACGCAGTATTTT.

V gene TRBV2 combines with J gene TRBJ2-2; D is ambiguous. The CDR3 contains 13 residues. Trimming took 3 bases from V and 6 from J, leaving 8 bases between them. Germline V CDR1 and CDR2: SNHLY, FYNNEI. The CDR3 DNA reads TGTGCCAGCAGTGAGATTGAGCCCGGGGAGCTGTTTTTT. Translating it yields CASSEIEPGELFF.

Here the CDR3 reads CASSPGRLAGGPETQYF. The CDR3 nucleotides read TGCGCCAGCAGCCCCGGGAGACTAGCGGGGGGGCCGGAGACCCAGTACTTC. The gene calls are TRBV5-1 and TRBJ2-5; the match to TRBD2 covers 14 bases. Germline V gene lookup returns CDR1 SGHRS and CDR2 YFSETQ. V shed 4 bases and J 5 bases; nucleotides not matched to a gene: 10. CDR3 size: 17 residues.